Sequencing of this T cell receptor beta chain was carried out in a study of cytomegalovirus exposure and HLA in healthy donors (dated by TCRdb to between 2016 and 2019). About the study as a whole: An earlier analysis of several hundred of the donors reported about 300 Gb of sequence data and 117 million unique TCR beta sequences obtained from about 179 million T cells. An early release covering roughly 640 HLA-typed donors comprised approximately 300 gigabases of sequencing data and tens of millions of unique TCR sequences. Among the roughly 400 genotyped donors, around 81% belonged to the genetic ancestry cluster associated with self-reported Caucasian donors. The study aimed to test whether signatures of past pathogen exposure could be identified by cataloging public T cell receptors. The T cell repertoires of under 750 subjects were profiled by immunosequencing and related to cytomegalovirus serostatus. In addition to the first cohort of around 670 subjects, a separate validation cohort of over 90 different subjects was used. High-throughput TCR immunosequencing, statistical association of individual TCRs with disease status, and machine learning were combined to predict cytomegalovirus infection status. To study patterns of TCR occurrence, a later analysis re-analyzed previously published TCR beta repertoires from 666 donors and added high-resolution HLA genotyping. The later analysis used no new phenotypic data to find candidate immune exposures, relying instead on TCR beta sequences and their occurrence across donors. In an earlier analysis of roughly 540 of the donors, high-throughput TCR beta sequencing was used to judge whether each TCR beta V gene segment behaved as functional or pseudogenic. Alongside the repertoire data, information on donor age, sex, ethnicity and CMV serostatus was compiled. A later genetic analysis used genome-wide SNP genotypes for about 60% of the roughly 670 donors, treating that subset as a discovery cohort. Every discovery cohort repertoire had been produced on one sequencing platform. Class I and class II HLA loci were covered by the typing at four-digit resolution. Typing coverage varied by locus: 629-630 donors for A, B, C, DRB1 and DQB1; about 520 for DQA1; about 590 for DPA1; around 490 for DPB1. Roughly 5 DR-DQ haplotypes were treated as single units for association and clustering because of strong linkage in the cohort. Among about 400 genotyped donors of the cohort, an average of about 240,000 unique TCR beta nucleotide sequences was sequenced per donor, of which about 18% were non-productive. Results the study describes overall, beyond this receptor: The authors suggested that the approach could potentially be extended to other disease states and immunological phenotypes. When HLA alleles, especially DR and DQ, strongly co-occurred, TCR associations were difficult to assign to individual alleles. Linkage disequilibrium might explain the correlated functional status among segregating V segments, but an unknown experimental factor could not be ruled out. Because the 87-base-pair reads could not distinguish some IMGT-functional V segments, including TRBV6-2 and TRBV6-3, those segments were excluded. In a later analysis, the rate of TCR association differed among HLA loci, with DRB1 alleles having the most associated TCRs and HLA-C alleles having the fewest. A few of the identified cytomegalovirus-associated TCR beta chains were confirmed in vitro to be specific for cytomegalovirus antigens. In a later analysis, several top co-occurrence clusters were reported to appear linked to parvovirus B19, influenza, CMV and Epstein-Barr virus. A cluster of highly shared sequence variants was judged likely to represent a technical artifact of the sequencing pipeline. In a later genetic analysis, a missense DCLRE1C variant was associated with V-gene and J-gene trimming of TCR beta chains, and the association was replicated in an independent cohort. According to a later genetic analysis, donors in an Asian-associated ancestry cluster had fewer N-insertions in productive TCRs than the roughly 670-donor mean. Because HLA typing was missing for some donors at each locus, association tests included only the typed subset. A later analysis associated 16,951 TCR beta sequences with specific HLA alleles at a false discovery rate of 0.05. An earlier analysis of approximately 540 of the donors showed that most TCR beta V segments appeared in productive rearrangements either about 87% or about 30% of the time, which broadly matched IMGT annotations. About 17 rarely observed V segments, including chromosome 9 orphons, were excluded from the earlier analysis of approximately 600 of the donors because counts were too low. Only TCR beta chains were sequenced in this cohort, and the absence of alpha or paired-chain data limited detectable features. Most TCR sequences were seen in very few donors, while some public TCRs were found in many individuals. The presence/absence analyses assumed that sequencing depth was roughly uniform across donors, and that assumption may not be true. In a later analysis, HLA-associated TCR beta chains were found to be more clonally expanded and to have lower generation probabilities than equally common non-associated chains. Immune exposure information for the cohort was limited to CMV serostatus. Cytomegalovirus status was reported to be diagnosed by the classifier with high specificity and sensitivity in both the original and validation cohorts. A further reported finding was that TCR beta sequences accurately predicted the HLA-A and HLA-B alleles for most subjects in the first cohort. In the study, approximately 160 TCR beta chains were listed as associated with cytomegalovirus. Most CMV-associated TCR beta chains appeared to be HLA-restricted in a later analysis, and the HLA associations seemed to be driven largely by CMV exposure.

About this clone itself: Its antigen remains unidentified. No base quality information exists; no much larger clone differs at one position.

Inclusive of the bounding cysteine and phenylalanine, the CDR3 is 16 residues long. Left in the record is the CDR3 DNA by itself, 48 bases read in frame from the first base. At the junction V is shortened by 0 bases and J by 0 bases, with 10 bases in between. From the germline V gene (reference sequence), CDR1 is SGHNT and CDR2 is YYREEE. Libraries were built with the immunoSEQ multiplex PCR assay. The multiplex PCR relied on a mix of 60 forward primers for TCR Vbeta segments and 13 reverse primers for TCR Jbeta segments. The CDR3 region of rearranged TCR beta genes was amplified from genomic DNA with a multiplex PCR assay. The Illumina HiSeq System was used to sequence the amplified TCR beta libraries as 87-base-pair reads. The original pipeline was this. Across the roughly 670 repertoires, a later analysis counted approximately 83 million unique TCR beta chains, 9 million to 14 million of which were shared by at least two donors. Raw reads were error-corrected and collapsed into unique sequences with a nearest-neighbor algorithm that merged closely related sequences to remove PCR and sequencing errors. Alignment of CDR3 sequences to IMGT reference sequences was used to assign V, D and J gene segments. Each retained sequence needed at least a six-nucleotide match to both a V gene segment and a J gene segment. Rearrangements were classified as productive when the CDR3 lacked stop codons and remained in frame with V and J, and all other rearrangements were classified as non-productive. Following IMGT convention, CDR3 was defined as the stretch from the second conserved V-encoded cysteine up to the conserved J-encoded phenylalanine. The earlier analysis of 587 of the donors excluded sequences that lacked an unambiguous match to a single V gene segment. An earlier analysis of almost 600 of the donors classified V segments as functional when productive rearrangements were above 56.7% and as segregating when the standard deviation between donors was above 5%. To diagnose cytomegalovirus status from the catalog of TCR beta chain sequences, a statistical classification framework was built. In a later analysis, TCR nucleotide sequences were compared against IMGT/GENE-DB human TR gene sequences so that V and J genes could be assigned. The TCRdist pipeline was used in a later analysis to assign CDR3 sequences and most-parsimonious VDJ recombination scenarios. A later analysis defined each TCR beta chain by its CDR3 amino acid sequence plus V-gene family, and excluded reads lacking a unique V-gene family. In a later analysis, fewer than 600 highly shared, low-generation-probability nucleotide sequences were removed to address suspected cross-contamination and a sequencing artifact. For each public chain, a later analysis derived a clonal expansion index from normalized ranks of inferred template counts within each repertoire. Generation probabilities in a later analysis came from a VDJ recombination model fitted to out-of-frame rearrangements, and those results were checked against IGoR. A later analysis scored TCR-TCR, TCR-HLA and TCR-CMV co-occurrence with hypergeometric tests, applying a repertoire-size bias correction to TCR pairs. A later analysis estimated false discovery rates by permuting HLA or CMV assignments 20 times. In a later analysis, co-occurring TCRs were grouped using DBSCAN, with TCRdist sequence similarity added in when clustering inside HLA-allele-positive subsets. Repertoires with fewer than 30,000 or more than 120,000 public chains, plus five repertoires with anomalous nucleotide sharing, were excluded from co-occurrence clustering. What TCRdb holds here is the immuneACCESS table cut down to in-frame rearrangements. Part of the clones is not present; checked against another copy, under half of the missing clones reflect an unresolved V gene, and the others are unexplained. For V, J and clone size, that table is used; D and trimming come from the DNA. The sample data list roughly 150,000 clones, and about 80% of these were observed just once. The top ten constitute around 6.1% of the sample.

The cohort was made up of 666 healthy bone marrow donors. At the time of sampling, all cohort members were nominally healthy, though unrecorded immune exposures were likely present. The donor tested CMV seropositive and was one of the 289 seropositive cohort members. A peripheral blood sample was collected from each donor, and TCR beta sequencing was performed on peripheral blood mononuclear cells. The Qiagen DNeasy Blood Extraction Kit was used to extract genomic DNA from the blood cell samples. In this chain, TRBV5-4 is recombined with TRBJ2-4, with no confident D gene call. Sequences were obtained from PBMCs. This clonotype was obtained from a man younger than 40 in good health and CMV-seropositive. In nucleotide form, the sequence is TGTGCCAGCAGCTTGGAACAGAACATAGCCAAAAACATTCAGTACTTC. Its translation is CASSLEQNIAKNIQYF.